A single sample is the source of the 26 T cell receptor beta chains below, sequenced in a study of radiation and T cells in renal cell carcinoma. Time point reported: blood 2 weeks post-SBRT. Treatment described: 15 Gy SBRT to primary tumor, nephrectomy 4 weeks later. Repertoires were generated with immunoSEQ multiplex PCR, while TCRdb's copy carries only in-frame clones and drops some. The data show approximately 120,000 clones, about 81% seen once. The starting material was blood, obtained from a patient whose treatment included radiotherapy and nephrectomy. The receptors derive from a man in his fifties with renal cell carcinoma.

The V gene is TRBV6-1, the J gene TRBJ1-1; D unclear. Trimming removed 3 bases from V and 1 base from J, with 12 bases in between. This CDR3 has 15 amino acids. Germline V gene sequence: CDR1 MNHNS, CDR2 SASEGT. The CDR3 protein is CASSDLGPTNTEAFF. CDR3 DNA: TGTGCCAGCAGTGATTTAGGGCCTACGAACACTGAAGCTTTCTTT.

V and J are TRBV28 and TRBJ1-2; no clear D gene. The germline V gene has CDR1 MDHEN and CDR2 SYDVKM. The CDR3 covers 13 residues. Trimming took 2 bases from V and 2 from J, leaving 6 bases between them. Written as DNA, the CDR3 is TGTGCCAGCAGTTTAGCCGGGAACTATGGCTACACCTTC. This encodes CASSLAGNYGYTF.

The chain couples TRBV5-1 to TRBJ2-1, with no clear D. V lost 0 bases to trimming and J lost 0 bases, with 10 bases between them. CDR1 SGHRS and CDR2 YFSETQ come from the germline V gene. This CDR3 spans 16 amino acids. The CDR3 DNA sequence: TGCGCCAGCAGCTTGGGGACGGCCCACTCCTACAATGAGCAGTTCTTC. This encodes CASSLGTAHSYNEQFF. Supplemented by reference TRBV5-1 and TRBJ2-1, the full variable domain reads KAGVTQTPRYLIKTRGQQVTLSCSPISGHRSVSWYQQTPGQGLQFLFEYFSETQRNKGNFPGRFSGRQFSNSRSEMNVSTLELGDSALYLCASSLGTAHSYNEQFFGPGTRLTVL.

This chain links TRBV11-2 with TRBJ2-7, with TRBD1 matching 7 bases. V was pared by 7 bases and J by 0 bases, with 6 bases of the junction left unmatched. The CDR3 totals 14 residues. Germline assignment: CDR1 SGHAT and CDR2 FQNNGV. The CDR3 coding sequence is TGTGCCAGCACCCAACAGGGGCTCTCCTACGAGCAGTACTTC. Its protein product is CASTQQGLSYEQYF.

V is TRBV5-1 and J is TRBJ2-2; 9 nucleotides align to TRBD1. The V gene end was trimmed by 7 bases and the J gene end by 8 bases; junction bases not matched to a gene: 9. Germline CDR1 SGHRS, CDR2 YFSETQ. The CDR3 is 14 residues long. In DNA form, the CDR3 reads TGCGCCAGCGCCGGGACAGGGTTTTCTGGGGAGCTGTTTTTT. Translation gives CASAGTGFSGELFF.

This clone was seen more than once but under ten times. The gene calls are TRBV29-1 and TRBJ1-1; D perhaps matches TRBD1 (6 bases). The CDR3 is made up of 14 amino acids. V lost 7 bases and J 0 bases, leaving 15 bases between the germline ends. CDR1 and CDR2 from the germline V gene are SQVTM and ANQGSEA. The CDR3 DNA reads TGCAGCGCTGACGGACAGTCTCTGAACACTGAAGCTTTCTTT. Its protein is CSADGQSLNTEAFF. Together with reference TRBV29-1 and TRBJ1-1, the CDR3 gives the full variable domain: SAVISQKPSRDICQRGTSLTIQCQVDSQVTMMFWYRQQPGQSLTLIATANQGSEATYESGFVIDKFPISRPNLTFSTLTVSNMSPEDSSIYLCSADGQSLNTEAFFGQGTRLTVV.

CDR3 sequence: CASSYDKGWRGYTF. The CDR3 DNA is TGTGCCAGCAGTTACGATAAGGGGTGGCGTGGCTACACCTTC. This chain links TRBV6-5 with TRBJ1-2; D might be TRBD1 (5 bases). V lost 2 bases, J lost 7 bases, and 14 bases lay in between. CDR3 length: 14 residues. The germline V gene has CDR1 MNHEY and CDR2 SVGAGI.

The CDR3 coding sequence is TGTGCCAGCAGCTTAGCGGGTCCGAGCTCCTACGAGCAGTACTTC. It is translated as CASSLAGPSSYEQYF. This chain links TRBV11-2 with TRBJ2-7; D remains unclear. The CDR3 is made up of 15 amino acids. Trimming pared 1 base from V and 0 bases from J, leaving 10 bases between. Germline V gene lookup returns CDR1 SGHAT and CDR2 FQNNGV.

The rearrangement joins TRBV19 to TRBJ1-2, with TRBD1 as a possible D gene (6 bases). Germline CDR1 reads LNHDA; CDR2 reads SQIVND (reference sequence). Trimming removed 6 bases at V and 3 bases at J, with 20 bases between. This CDR3 region has 16 residues. CDR3 DNA: TGTGCCAGTAGCACTTTGACGGGGGGCTTCGACTATGGCTACACCTTC. This translates into CASSTLTGGFDYGYTF.

This clone was seen a handful of times. The chain recombines TRBV30 with TRBJ1-1, with unresolved D. The germline gives CDR1 GTSNPN, CDR2 SVGIG (reference sequence). The CDR3 covers 14 residues. Trimming left V 4 bases short and J 1 base short, with 13 bases between. The CDR3 loop reads CAWKIEEPNTEAFF. The CDR3 region has the DNA TGTGCCTGGAAAATTGAGGAGCCGAACACTGAAGCTTTCTTT.

The CDR3 sequence is CASTASGGNTGELFF. The CDR3 DNA reads TGTGCCAGCACCGCTTCTGGGGGGAACACCGGGGAGCTGTTTTTT. The chain couples TRBV11-2 to TRBJ2-2, with D possibly called TRBD1 or TRBD2 (5 bases each). CDR1 SGHAT and CDR2 FQNNGV come from the germline V gene. The CDR3 runs to 15 residues. The germline V and J ends were trimmed by 7 bases and 1 base, with 13 bases remaining between them.

V usage is TRBV5-1 and J usage is TRBJ2-1; D perhaps matches TRBD2 (6 bases). Germline CDR1 is SGHRS and CDR2 is YFSETQ. V dropped 6 bases and J dropped 1 base, with 8 bases sitting between them. The CDR3 contains 13 residues. CDR3 residues: CASMEGSYNEQFF. For the CDR3, the DNA is TGCGCCAGCATGGAGGGGTCCTACAATGAGCAGTTCTTC.

The chain links TRBV5-1 to TRBJ1-6, with 7 bases that match TRBD1. This CDR3 is 16 amino acids long. With 4 bases clipped from V and 0 bases from J, the junction kept 4 bases outside the gene matches. Germline-derived CDR1 and CDR2 are SGHRS and YFSETQ. In DNA, the CDR3 is TGCGCCAGCAGCCCGGGACAGAGCTCCTATAATTCACCCCTCCACTTT. Translation: CASSPGQSSYNSPLHF.

V usage is TRBV11-2 and J usage is TRBJ2-3; no reliable D call. V lost 5 bases to trimming and J lost 7 bases, with 10 bases between them. The CDR3 has 12 amino acids. The germline V gene encodes CDR1 SGHAT and CDR2 FQNNGV. CDR3 in DNA: TGTGCCAGCAGCCTTAACCAATATACGCAGTATTTT. Amino acid sequence: CASSLNQYTQYF.

This clone was seen ten or more times. This rearrangement joins TRBV7-3 to TRBJ2-3; 10 bases line up with TRBD1. The V and J ends lost 1 base and 5 bases, in that order; junction bases with no gene match: 6. This CDR3 has 16 residues. From germline, CDR1 is SGHTA and CDR2 FQGTGA. Here the CDR3 reads CASSLSGTGAGDTQYF. The CDR3 region has the DNA TGTGCCAGCAGCTTAAGCGGGACAGGGGCTGGAGATACGCAGTATTTT.

Only one count was recorded for this clone. Here the CDR3 DNA reads TGTGCCAGTACATCCTTGACCCGCGGGGCAAAGGGTGAAAAACTGTTTTTT. It specifies CASTSLTRGAKGEKLFF. This chain connects TRBV19 to TRBJ1-4; D possibly corresponds to TRBD1 (5 bases). The CDR3 covers 17 residues. Germline-derived CDR1 and CDR2 are LNHDA and SQIVND (reference sequence). V was trimmed by 7 bases and J by 7 bases, leaving 25 bases between them.

The rearrangement links TRBV6-5 to TRBJ1-1; D perhaps matches TRBD1 (6 bases). V was trimmed by 2 bases and J by 5 bases, leaving 18 bases between them. Germline values: CDR1 MNHEY, CDR2 SVGAGI. This CDR3 region has 16 residues. CDR3 in amino acids: CASSYVPTGRGTEAFF. In DNA form, the CDR3 reads TGTGCCAGCAGTTACGTCCCTACAGGGCGGGGAACTGAAGCTTTCTTT.

CDR3 DNA sequence: TGCGCCAGCAGTGTCGGGGGCCGGGACAGGGACTACGAGCAGTACTTC. This translates into CASSVGGRDRDYEQYF. V gene TRBV10-1 combines with J gene TRBJ2-7, with 9 bases lining up with TRBD1. The CDR3 consists of 16 residues. Trimming removed 4 bases from V and 3 bases from J; junction bases left unmatched: 10. Germline CDR1 and CDR2: WNHNN and SYGVQD (reference sequence).

As DNA, the CDR3 is TGTGCCAGCAGTGAAGCGGCAGGGAGACTTCAGCCCCAGCATTTT. Residues: CASSEAAGRLQPQHF. The chain uses TRBV6-1 and TRBJ1-5, with D possibly matching TRBD1 (5 bases). Germline CDR1 MNHNS, CDR2 SASEGT. V lost 0 bases and J lost 6, with 12 bases in between. The length of the CDR3 is 15 residues.

The chain links TRBV6-6 to TRBJ2-5, with D tentatively TRBD1 or TRBD2 (5 bases each). V dropped 4 bases and J dropped 2 bases, with 5 bases sitting between them. The germline V gene has CDR1 MNHNY and CDR2 SVGAGI (reference sequence). This CDR3 has 12 residues. The CDR3 bases are TGTGCCAGCAGTTGGGGGCAAGAGACCCAGTACTTC. Amino acid sequence: CASSWGQETQYF.

This clone was counted a few times. The V call is TRBV7-9, the J call TRBJ2-7, with D possibly TRBD2 on 6 matching bases. Germline V lookup: CDR1 SEHNR, CDR2 FQNEAQ (reference sequence). This CDR3 has 14 amino acids. The V end was cut by 2 bases, the J end by 3 bases, with 11 bases between. The CDR3 here is CASSLRQGGYEQYF. The CDR3 region has the DNA TGTGCCAGCAGCTTACGGCAGGGAGGCTACGAGCAGTACTTC.

The chain has TRBV23-1 and TRBJ1-1, with TRBD1 identical over 7 bases. TRBV23-1 has ORF status, its function being uncertain. The junction had 3 bases not matched to a gene; V was cut back by 3 bases and J by 5 bases. This CDR3 has 13 amino acids. Here the CDR3 DNA reads TGCGCCAGCAGTCAGCCACAGGGGACTGAAGCTTTCTTT. It encodes CASSQPQGTEAFF.

In this sample, this clone turned up a few times. J is TRBJ2-5 and V is TRBV7-9; 14 positions agree with TRBD2. The V gene end was trimmed by 1 base and the J gene end by 4 bases; junction bases not matched to a gene: 2. The CDR3 spans 16 residues. Germline CDR1 SEHNR, CDR2 FQNEAQ (reference sequence). CDR3 coding DNA: TGTGCCAGCAGCTTAGGACTAGCGGGGGGGCCAGAGACCCAGTACTTC. Translating gives CASSLGLAGGPETQYF.

This chain uses TRBV18 with TRBJ2-5; D uncertain. V dropped 4 bases and J dropped 0 bases, with 3 bases sitting between them. The CDR3 extends over 12 amino acids. Germline lookup yields CDR1 KGHSH and CDR2 LQKENI. CDR3 loop: CASSQYQETQYF. The CDR3 DNA is TGTGCCAGCTCACAGTACCAAGAGACCCAGTACTTC.

This chain joins TRBV15 and TRBJ1-2; D uncertain. With 0 bases removed from V and 3 bases from J, the gap between germline ends came to 8 bases. Germline V gene lookup returns CDR1 LNHNV and CDR2 YYDKDF (reference sequence). The CDR3 is 14 residues long. In DNA form, the CDR3 reads TGTGCCACCAGCAGAGATTCCCAGTACTATGGCTACACCTTC. Translation gives CATSRDSQYYGYTF.

The chain has TRBV4-1 and TRBJ2-7; D gene ambiguous. Trimming took 1 base from V and 0 from J, leaving 16 bases between them. Germline values: CDR1 MGHRA, CDR2 YSYEKL. This CDR3 has 17 amino acids. CDR3: CASSQVRAVRSSYEQYF. CDR3 coding DNA: TGCGCCAGCAGCCAAGTCCGGGCTGTAAGGAGCTCCTACGAGCAGTACTTC.